The 30 T cell receptor beta chains listed next were all sequenced from one sample in a study of T-cell memory formation after mild COVID-19. MiXCR was run by TCRdb on the 5' RACE reads, yielding one entry per CDR3 protein. This repertoire shows about 110,000 distinct CDR3 sequences, 17% found once; its top ten account for more than 25%. The material sequenced was PBMCs or a T cell subset sorted from them (not recorded which). The receptor set was obtained from an adult woman who had mild COVID-19 (a few samples of this study predate the infection). Cell type and time point are not known.

This clonotype appeared a few times. The V and J genes are TRBV29-1 and TRBJ2-2; a weak D match, TRBD2 (5 bases). Per germline, CDR1 SQVTM and CDR2 ANQGSEA. V was cut by 5 bases and J by 10 bases, with 8 bases left in between. This CDR3 comprises 10 residues. The CDR3 region has the DNA TGCAGCGTTCGGGATTCGGAGCTGTTTTTT. Residues: CSVRDSELFF.

The table lists this clonotype with a few counts. V is TRBV7-9 and J is TRBJ2-7, with a tentative D call TRBD1 (5 bases). Germline CDR1 and CDR2: SEHNR and FQNEAQ (reference sequence). V was cut by 6 bases and J by 5 bases, with 14 bases left in between. CDR3 length equals 13 residues. The CDR3 is CASRSTQGHEQYF. CDR3 bases: TGTGCCAGCAGGTCCACCCAGGGCCACGAGCAGTACTTC.

The chain links TRBV12-3 or TRBV12-4 to TRBJ2-1; D is unresolved. Trimming removed 5 bases from V and 9 bases from J, with 8 bases in between. There are 11 residues in the CDR3. This CDR3 is CASSVGIEQFF. For the CDR3, the DNA is TGTGCCAGCAGTGTGGGTATTGAGCAGTTCTTC.

This clonotype occurred a few times. V gene TRBV20-1 combines with J gene TRBJ1-2, with 8 bases fitting TRBD1. Germline values: CDR1 DFQATT, CDR2 SNEGSKA (reference sequence). The trim removed 6 bases at V and 5 bases at J, leaving 8 bases unmatched. The CDR3 extends over 13 amino acids. The CDR3 nucleotides read TGCAGTGCCGACAGGACAGGGAGGTATGGCTACACCTTC. This gives the protein CSADRTGRYGYTF.

The table lists this clonotype with a few counts. This rearrangement joins TRBV5-5 to TRBJ2-2; D is unresolved. The CDR3 is 12 residues long. Germline V gene sequence: CDR1 SGHKS, CDR2 YYEKEE (reference sequence). V dropped 8 bases and J dropped 3 bases, with 8 bases sitting between them. CDR3 in amino acids: CASYRYTGELFF. For the CDR3, the DNA is TGTGCCAGTTACCGATACACCGGGGAGCTGTTTTTT.

The gene calls are TRBV12-3 or TRBV12-4 and TRBJ2-1, with 8 bases identical to TRBD2. The J segment lost 12 bases and the V segment lost 11 bases, leaving 30 bases of the junction unmatched. This CDR3 region has 18 residues. CDR3 DNA sequence: TGTGCCTCGGTGGCCTTCGCGGGAGGCATGGGGCAAAAATCGGGGCAGTTCTTC. It specifies CASVAFAGGMGQKSGQFF.

This clonotype occurred many times. V gene TRBV5-1 combines with J gene TRBJ2-7; D possibly corresponds to TRBD2 (5 bases). Germline values: CDR1 SGHRS, CDR2 YFSETQ. This CDR3 region has 14 residues. Trimming took 2 bases from V and 6 from J, leaving 15 bases between them. The CDR3 reads CASSFGLAPGEQYF. DNA for the CDR3: TGCGCCAGCAGCTTTGGCCTAGCCCCTGGCGAGCAGTACTTC.

This sequence joins TRBV12-3 or TRBV12-4 and TRBJ2-7; D might be TRBD2 (6 bases). The CDR3 has 11 amino acids. V was trimmed by 5 bases and J by 7 bases, leaving 9 bases between them. CDR3 coding DNA: TGTGCCAGCAGTGCGACTAGTGAGCAGTACTTC. Amino acid sequence: CASSATSEQYF.

There are a few counts of this clonotype. The genes are TRBV4-1 and TRBJ2-3; the D is unclear. This CDR3 comprises 13 residues. V was cut by 5 bases and J by 3 bases, with 9 bases left in between. Per germline, CDR1 MGHRA and CDR2 YSYEKL. The CDR3 region has the DNA TGCGCCAGCAGCTTTATCCCGACAGATACGCAGTATTTT. Protein: CASSFIPTDTQYF.

This clonotype was seen at least ten times. The rearrangement joins TRBV20-1 to TRBJ2-1; 12 bases are a match to TRBD2. J gave up 0 bases and V 6 bases, and 0 bases lay outside the gene matches. The germline CDR1 and CDR2 sequences are DFQATT and SNEGSKA (reference sequence). The CDR3 length is 14 residues. Here the CDR3 reads CSATSGGSYNEQFF. The CDR3 DNA reads TGCAGTGCGACTAGCGGGGGCTCCTACAATGAGCAGTTCTTC.

This clonotype was recorded once. This chain uses TRBV20-1 with TRBJ2-7; TRBD2 agrees at 7 bases. Germline V gene data show CDR1 as DFQATT and CDR2 as SNEGSKA (reference sequence). J gave up 2 bases and V 2 bases, and 6 bases lay outside the gene matches. This CDR3 contains 14 residues. CDR3 in amino acids: CSARPPSGPYEQYF. In DNA form, the CDR3 reads TGCAGTGCTAGACCCCCTAGCGGACCCTACGAGCAGTACTTC.

A few counts support this clonotype. This chain joins TRBV6-4 and TRBJ1-1; tentative D call: TRBD1 (5 bases). V lost 2 bases to trimming and J lost 2 bases, with 6 bases between them. Germline CDR1 MRHNA, CDR2 SNTAGT. The CDR3 runs 13 residues. CDR3 in amino acids: CASSDRDNTEAFF. The CDR3 coding sequence is TGTGCCAGCAGTGACCGGGACAACACTGAAGCTTTCTTT.

This clonotype was counted many times. The rearrangement joins TRBV7-2 to TRBJ2-2; a possible D gene is TRBD1 (5 bases). The CDR3 runs to 17 residues. V was cut by 1 base and J by 4 bases, with 16 bases left in between. Germline lookup yields CDR1 SGHTA and CDR2 FQGNSA. The CDR3 DNA sequence: TGTGCCAGCAGCTTAGAAGGGGCTAGTGTGGGCACCGGGGAGCTGTTTTTT. It specifies CASSLEGASVGTGELFF. The variable domain in full, with the rest retrieved from reference TRBV7-2 and TRBJ2-2, is GAGVSQSPSNKVTEKGKDVELRCDPISGHTALYWYRQSLGQGLEFLIYFQGNSAPDKSGLPSDRFSAERTGGSVSTLTIQRTQQEDSAVYLCASSLEGASVGTGELFFGEGSRLTVL.

This clonotype was found many times. V and J are TRBV7-9 and TRBJ2-1, with D tentatively TRBD1 (7 bases). This CDR3 contains 16 residues. Germline lookup yields CDR1 SEHNR and CDR2 FQNEAQ (reference sequence). The germline V and J ends were trimmed by 3 bases and 8 bases, with 20 bases remaining between them. In DNA form, the CDR3 reads TGTGCCAGCAGCTTTGGGAGGACAGGTTCGAGGGATGAGCAGTTCTTC. Residues: CASSFGRTGSRDEQFF. The entire variable domain, with the rest obtained from reference TRBV7-9 and TRBJ2-1, is as follows: DTGVSQNPRHKITKRGQNVTFRCDPISEHNRLYWYRQTLGQGPEFLTYFQNEAQLEKSRLLSDRFSAERPKGSFSTLEIQRTEQGDSAMYLCASSFGRTGSRDEQFFGPGTRLTVL.

This clonotype occurred a few times. The chain employs TRBV29-1 and TRBJ1-1, with unresolved D. This CDR3 is built from 11 residues. CDR1 is SQVTM, CDR2 ANQGSEA, per germline. Trimming pared 3 bases from V and 2 bases from J, leaving 4 bases between. The CDR3 nucleotides are TGCAGCGTTGACCGCAACACTGAAGCTTTCTTT. Translated, it gives CSVDRNTEAFF.

The chain couples TRBV7-9 to TRBJ2-7; a weak D match, TRBD1 (6 bases). The CDR3 runs 16 residues. Trimming took 4 bases from V and 2 from J, leaving 18 bases between them. Germline assignment: CDR1 SEHNR and CDR2 FQNEAQ (reference sequence). CDR3 sequence: CASSSPRLGATYEQYF. The CDR3 DNA follows: TGTGCCAGCAGCTCCCCTCGGTTGGGGGCTACCTACGAGCAGTACTTC.

In this sample, this clonotype turned up a few times. This chain links TRBV7-9 with TRBJ2-1, with unresolved D. This CDR3 is built from 13 residues. With 1 base removed from V and 6 bases from J, the gap between germline ends came to 7 bases. Germline lookup yields CDR1 SEHNR and CDR2 FQNEAQ (reference sequence). CDR3 in DNA: TGTGCCAGCAGCTTAGTAACCTTCAATGAGCAGTTCTTC. Translation gives CASSLVTFNEQFF.

This clonotype has a handful of counts. This chain uses TRBV6-5 with TRBJ2-3; D may be TRBD2 (7 bases). V lost 4 bases to trimming and J lost 1 base, with 12 bases between them. The CDR3 loop spans 15 amino acids. The germline V gene has CDR1 MNHEY and CDR2 SVGAGI. CDR3 DNA: TGTGCCAGCAGTTGGGGGGGGGCTGGCACAGATACGCAGTATTTT. Amino acids: CASSWGGAGTDTQYF.

This clonotype appeared many times. The chain recombines TRBV5-5 with TRBJ2-5; D is undetermined. The CDR3 has 11 amino acids. With 0 bases removed from V and 3 bases from J, the gap between germline ends came to 0 bases. CDR1 and CDR2 from the germline V gene are SGHKS and YYEKEE (reference sequence). CDR3 sequence reads: CASSLEETQYF. The CDR3 bases are TGTGCCAGCAGCTTGGAAGAGACCCAGTACTTC.

The J gene is TRBJ2-7, the V gene TRBV29-1; maybe TRBD2 (6 bases). This CDR3 has 13 amino acids. V lost 4 bases and J lost 0, with 10 bases in between. Per germline, CDR1 SQVTM and CDR2 ANQGSEA. Here the CDR3 DNA reads TGCAGCGTTGCTACGGGACTCTCCTACGAGCAGTACTTC. It is translated as CSVATGLSYEQYF.

The chain combines TRBV6-2 or TRBV6-3 with TRBJ2-7; D remains ambiguous. The CDR3 runs to 15 residues. Germline-derived CDR1 and CDR2 are MNHEY and SVGEGT. V lost 2 bases to trimming and J lost 0 bases, with 11 bases between them. The CDR3 DNA reads as TGTGCCAGCAGTTACGGAGCTGATAGCTCCTACGAGCAGTACTTC. It codes for CASSYGADSSYEQYF.

At least ten counts were recorded for this clonotype. V and J are TRBV7-9 and TRBJ2-5, with 14 nucleotides matching TRBD2. Germline V gives CDR1 SEHNR, CDR2 FQNEAQ (reference sequence). The J segment lost 5 bases and the V segment lost 1 base, leaving 6 bases of the junction unmatched. The CDR3 contains 17 residues. CDR3 sequence reads: CASSLVPGLAGEETQYF. CDR3 coding DNA: TGTGCCAGCAGCTTAGTCCCGGGACTAGCGGGAGAGGAGACCCAGTACTTC.

Only a few counts were recorded for this clonotype. CDR3 in DNA: TGTGCCAGCAGGGGTAGCGGGAGGGGCAATGAGCAGTTCTTC. It specifies CASRGSGRGNEQFF. The chain joins TRBV28 to TRBJ2-1, with 11 bases aligning to TRBD2. CDR3 length equals 14 residues. Germline loops: CDR1 MDHEN, CDR2 SYDVKM. After removal of 6 bases from V and 6 bases from J, the junction contained 4 bases not matched to a gene.

This chain links TRBV18 with TRBJ2-2; perhaps TRBD1 as D (6 bases). The germline V gene has CDR1 KGHSH and CDR2 LQKENI. Trimming removed 0 bases from V and 2 bases from J, with 10 bases in between. The CDR3 loop spans 16 amino acids. CDR3 residues: CASSPPQGSNTGELFF. Here the CDR3 DNA reads TGTGCCAGCTCACCACCACAGGGAAGTAACACCGGGGAGCTGTTTTTT.

This clonotype appeared many times. The chain couples TRBV29-1 to TRBJ2-7, with 8 bases that match TRBD1. The CDR3 runs to 13 residues. CDR1 SQVTM and CDR2 ANQGSEA come from the germline V gene. V lost 5 bases and J lost 5; bases outside the gene matches: 8. CDR3 protein: CSVLQGGINEQYF. The CDR3 DNA reads TGCAGCGTTCTACAGGGGGGAATTAACGAGCAGTACTTC.

The gene calls are TRBV5-1 and TRBJ2-5; a weak D match, TRBD1 (5 bases). Trimming took 3 bases from V and 5 from J, leaving 17 bases between them. The CDR3 runs 15 residues. Germline V gene data show CDR1 as SGHRS and CDR2 as YFSETQ. CDR3 nucleotides: TGCGCCAGCAGCTGGTGGACGGAAAAGGGGGAGACCCAGTACTTC. Translated, it gives CASSWWTEKGETQYF.

This clonotype appeared many times. The chain recombines TRBV15 with TRBJ2-1; perhaps TRBD1 as D (5 bases). The CDR3 loop spans 15 amino acids. CDR1 is LNHNV and CDR2 is YYDKDF in the germline V gene (reference sequence). Trimming took 3 bases from V and 2 from J, leaving 11 bases between them. The CDR3 DNA sequence: TGTGCCACCAGCAGCAGGACATCAACCTACAATGAGCAGTTCTTC. Residues: CATSSRTSTYNEQFF. Full variable domain (missing parts from reference TRBV15 and TRBJ2-1): DAMVIQNPRYQVTQFGKPVTLSCSQTLNHNVMYWYQQKSSQAPKLLFHYYDKDFNNEADTPDNFQSRRPNTSFCFLDIRSPGLGDTAMYLCATSSRTSTYNEQFFGPGTRLTVL.

Only a few counts were recorded for this clonotype. This rearrangement joins TRBV9 to TRBJ2-2, with a weak D call TRBD2 (6 bases). The V gene lost 3 bases and the J gene lost 0 bases, with 9 bases spanning the gap. The CDR3 contains 15 residues. Germline V gene lookup returns CDR1 SGDLS and CDR2 YYNGEE. The CDR3 loop is CASSGSGANTGELFF. Written as DNA, the CDR3 is TGTGCCAGCAGCGGATCGGGAGCGAACACCGGGGAGCTGTTTTTT.

This clonotype was counted between two and nine times. The gene calls are TRBV7-3 and TRBJ2-5; 7 nucleotides match TRBD2. The CDR3 is 16 amino acids. Per the germline V gene, CDR1 is SGHTA and CDR2 is FQGTGA. V shed 1 base, J shed 1 base, and the junction held 6 bases outside the gene matches. The CDR3, as DNA: TGTGCCAGCAGCTTAAGCCCAGCGGGGACCCAAGAGACCCAGTACTTC. Amino acids: CASSLSPAGTQETQYF.

In its sample, this clonotype was seen many times. The chain combines TRBV7-8 with TRBJ2-1, with 12 bases fitting TRBD2. Germline CDR1 reads SGHVS; CDR2 reads FQNEAQ. This CDR3 comprises 20 residues. The trim removed 2 bases at V and 2 bases at J, leaving 13 bases unmatched. The DNA of the CDR3 is TGTGCCAGCAGCTTATACGTCGGACTAGCGGGAACCGGGACCTACAATGAGCAGTTCTTC. Translated, it gives CASSLYVGLAGTGTYNEQFF.